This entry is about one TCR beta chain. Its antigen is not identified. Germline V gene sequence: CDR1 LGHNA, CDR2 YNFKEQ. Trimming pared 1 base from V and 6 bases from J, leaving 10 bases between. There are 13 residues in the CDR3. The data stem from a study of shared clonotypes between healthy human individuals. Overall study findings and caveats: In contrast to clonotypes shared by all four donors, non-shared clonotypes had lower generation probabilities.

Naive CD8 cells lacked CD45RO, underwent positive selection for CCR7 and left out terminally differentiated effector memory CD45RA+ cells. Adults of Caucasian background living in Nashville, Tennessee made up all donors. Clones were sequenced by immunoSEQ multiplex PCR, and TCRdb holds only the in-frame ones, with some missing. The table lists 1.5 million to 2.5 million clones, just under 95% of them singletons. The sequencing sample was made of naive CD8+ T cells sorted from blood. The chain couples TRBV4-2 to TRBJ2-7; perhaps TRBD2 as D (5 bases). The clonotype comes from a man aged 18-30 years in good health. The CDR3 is CASSQVGGPEQYF. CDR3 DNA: TGTGCCAGCAGCCAAGTAGGCGGGCCCGAGCAGTACTTC.